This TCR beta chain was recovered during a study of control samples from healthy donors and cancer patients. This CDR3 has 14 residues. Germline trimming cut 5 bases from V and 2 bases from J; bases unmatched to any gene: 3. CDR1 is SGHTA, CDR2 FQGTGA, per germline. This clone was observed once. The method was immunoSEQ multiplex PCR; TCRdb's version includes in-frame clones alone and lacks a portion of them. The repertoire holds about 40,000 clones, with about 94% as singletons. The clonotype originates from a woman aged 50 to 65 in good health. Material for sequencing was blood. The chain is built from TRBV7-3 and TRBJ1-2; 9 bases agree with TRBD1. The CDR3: CASSPTGGNYGYTF. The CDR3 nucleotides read TGTGCCAGCAGCCCCACAGGGGGCAACTATGGCTACACCTTC.